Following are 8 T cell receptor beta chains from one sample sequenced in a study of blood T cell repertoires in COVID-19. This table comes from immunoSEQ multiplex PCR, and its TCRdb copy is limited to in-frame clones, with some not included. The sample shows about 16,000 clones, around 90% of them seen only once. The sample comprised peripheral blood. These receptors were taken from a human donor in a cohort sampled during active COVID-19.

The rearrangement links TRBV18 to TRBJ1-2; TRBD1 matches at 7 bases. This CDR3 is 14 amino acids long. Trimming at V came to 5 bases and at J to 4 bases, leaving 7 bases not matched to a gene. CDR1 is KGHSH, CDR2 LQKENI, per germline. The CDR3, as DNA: TGTGCCAGCTCATCAGGGGGAATAGGCTATGGCTACACCTTC. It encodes CASSSGGIGYGYTF.

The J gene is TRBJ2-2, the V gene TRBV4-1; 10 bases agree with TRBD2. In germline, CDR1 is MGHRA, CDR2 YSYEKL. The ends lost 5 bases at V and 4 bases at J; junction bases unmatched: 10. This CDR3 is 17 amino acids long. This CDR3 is CASSVQSLAGVTGELFF. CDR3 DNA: TGCGCCAGCAGCGTACAGTCGCTAGCGGGGGTCACCGGGGAGCTGTTTTTT.

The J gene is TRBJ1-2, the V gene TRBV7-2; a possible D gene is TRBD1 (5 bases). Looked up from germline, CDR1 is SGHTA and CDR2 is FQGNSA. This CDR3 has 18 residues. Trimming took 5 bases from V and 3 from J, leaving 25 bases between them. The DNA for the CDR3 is TGTGCCAGCAGCAATATCCCGGGATGGGGGGTCTTTGACTATGGCTACACCTTC. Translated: CASSNIPGWGVFDYGYTF.

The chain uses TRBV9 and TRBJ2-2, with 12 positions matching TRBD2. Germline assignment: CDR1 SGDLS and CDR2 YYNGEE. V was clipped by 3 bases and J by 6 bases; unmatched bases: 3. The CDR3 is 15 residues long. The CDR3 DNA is TGTGCCAGCAGCGCTAGCGGGGGGGAGGCCGGGGAGCTGTTTTTT. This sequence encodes CASSASGGEAGELFF.

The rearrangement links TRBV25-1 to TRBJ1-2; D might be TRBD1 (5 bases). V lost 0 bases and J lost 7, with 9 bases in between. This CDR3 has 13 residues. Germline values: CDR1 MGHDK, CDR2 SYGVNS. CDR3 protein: CASSEYKGVGYTF. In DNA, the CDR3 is TGTGCCAGCAGTGAATATAAAGGGGTTGGCTACACCTTC.

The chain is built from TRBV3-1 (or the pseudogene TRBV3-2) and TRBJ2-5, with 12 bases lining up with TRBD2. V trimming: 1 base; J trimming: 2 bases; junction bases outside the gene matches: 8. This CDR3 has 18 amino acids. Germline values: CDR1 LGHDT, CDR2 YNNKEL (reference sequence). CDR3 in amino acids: CASSQVGGTSGRQETQYF. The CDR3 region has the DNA TGTGCCAGCAGCCAAGTCGGCGGGACTAGCGGGCGACAAGAGACCCAGTACTTC.

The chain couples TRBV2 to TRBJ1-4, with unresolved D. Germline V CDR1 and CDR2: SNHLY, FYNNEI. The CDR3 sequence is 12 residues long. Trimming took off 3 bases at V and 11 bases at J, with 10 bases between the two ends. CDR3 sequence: CASSDRSEKLFF. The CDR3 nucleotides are TGTGCCAGCAGTGACAGGTCTGAGAAACTGTTTTTT.

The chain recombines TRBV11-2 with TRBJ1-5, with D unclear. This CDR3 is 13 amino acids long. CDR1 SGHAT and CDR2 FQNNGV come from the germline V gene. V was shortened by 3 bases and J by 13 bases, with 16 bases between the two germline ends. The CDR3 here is CASSFSSEREQHF. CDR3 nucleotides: TGTGCCAGCAGCTTCTCTAGTGAGAGGGAGCAGCATTTT.